The 19 T cell receptor beta chains below all came from one sample that was sequenced in a study of CD8+CD57+ T cells in acquired aplastic anemia. Genomic DNA served as template for TCR beta VDJ and CDR3 profiling. One entry per CDR3 protein results from TCRdb running MiXCR on the reads. The table lists about 250,000 distinct CDR3 sequences, around 46% of them singletons, with 7.8% in the top ten. The sequenced patients had an expansion of CD8+CD57+ cells seen by flow cytometry. The sequencing input was sorted CD4+, CD8+, or CD8+CD57+ T cells (not recorded which) from PBMCs. The receptors shown here come from a human donor with aplastic anemia.

This clonotype has more than one count but fewer than ten. The chain employs TRBV19 and TRBJ1-5; unclear D gene. Germline CDR1 reads LNHDA; CDR2 reads SQIVND (reference sequence). Trimming stripped 1 base from V and 5 bases from J, with 6 bases between. The CDR3 loop spans 13 amino acids. This CDR3 reads CASSIGLDQPQHF. CDR3 in DNA: TGTGCCAGTAGTATAGGGTTAGATCAGCCCCAGCATTTT.

V is TRBV29-1 and J is TRBJ2-7, with D hard to call. CDR1 is SQVTM and CDR2 is ANQGSEA in the germline V gene. This CDR3 is 13 amino acids long. V lost 4 bases, J lost 0 bases, and 10 bases lay in between. This CDR3 reads CSVVSDNSYEQYF. The CDR3 nucleotides are TGCAGCGTTGTGTCAGACAACTCCTACGAGCAGTACTTC.

A remark on this clonotype: A much larger clone is a single base away; this may be a read error. The chain uses TRBV29-1 and TRBJ2-2, with D maybe TRBD1 (6 bases). The CDR3 loop spans 12 amino acids. From germline, CDR1 is SQVTM and CDR2 ANQGSEA. Written as DNA, the CDR3 is TGCGGCGTTGGAAACAGGGCCGGGGAGCTGTTTTTT. Protein sequence: CGVGNRAGELFF.

The rearrangement joins TRBV15 to TRBJ1-5, with 8 bases aligning to TRBD1. CDR3 length: 13 residues. V shed 11 bases, J shed 6 bases, and the junction held 9 bases outside the gene matches. CDR1 and CDR2 (germline): LNHNV, YYDKDF (reference sequence). The CDR3 DNA follows: TGTGCCTGGAGTCCAGGGGGCCTTCAGCCCCAGCATTTT. Amino acid sequence: CAWSPGGLQPQHF. Complete variable domain (other parts from reference TRBV15 and TRBJ1-5): DAMVIQNPRYQVTQFGKPVTLSCSQTLNHNVMYWYQQKSSQAPKLLFHYYDKDFNNEADTPDNFQSRRPNTSFCFLDIRSPGLGDTAMYLCAWSPGGLQPQHFGDGTRLSIL.

A few counts support this clonotype. A much larger clone lies one base from this, so it may be a read error. The J gene is TRBJ1-1, the V gene TRBV13; D unclear. CDR3 length: 13 amino acids. V was cut by 4 bases and J by 5 bases, with 11 bases left in between. Germline V gene lookup returns CDR1 PRHDT and CDR2 FYEKMQ (reference sequence). The CDR3 region is CASSWREQTEAFF. CDR3 nucleotide sequence: TGTGCCAGCAGCTGGCGGGAGCAGACTGAAGCTTTCTTT.

The chain couples TRBV27 to TRBJ2-3; perhaps TRBD2 as D (6 bases). V lost 5 bases and J 4 bases, leaving 10 bases between the germline ends. The CDR3 consists of 13 residues. The germline CDR1 and CDR2 sequences are MNHEY and SMNVEV (reference sequence). CDR3 amino acids: CASSRRAADTQYF. The CDR3 DNA sequence: TGTGCCAGCAGTAGGAGGGCCGCAGATACGCAGTATTTT.

This rearrangement joins TRBV10-3 to TRBJ2-5; tentatively, D is TRBD2 (7 bases). The CDR3 extends over 13 amino acids. From germline, CDR1 is ENHRY and CDR2 SYGVKD. The ends were cut back, 7 bases at V and 5 bases at J, with 14 bases in the middle. CDR3 coding DNA: TGTGCCATCAAAGGGACTACAGGGGAGACCCAGTACTTC. This encodes CAIKGTTGETQYF.

This clonotype appeared many times. The chain recombines TRBV14 with TRBJ2-7; tentatively, D is TRBD2 (6 bases). The V and J ends lost 1 base and 3 bases respectively, with 13 bases between them. This CDR3 contains 15 residues. Germline V gene sequence: CDR1 SGHDN, CDR2 FVKESK. CDR3 in amino acids: CASSQVAGTVYEQYF. DNA of the CDR3: TGTGCCAGCAGCCAAGTCGCGGGGACGGTCTACGAGCAGTACTTC.

This clonotype has only a few counts. This clone may be a read error of a much larger clone one base away. The J gene is TRBJ1-1, the V gene TRBV9; D possibly corresponds to TRBD1 (5 bases). CDR3 size: 15 residues. Germline V CDR1 and CDR2: SGDLS, YYNGEE. CDR3 DNA: TGTGCCAGCAGCTCAGGGAGGGGCCAGAACGCTGAAGCTTTCTTT. Amino acids: CASSSGRGQNAEAFF.

The genes are TRBV25-1 and TRBJ2-6, with D perhaps TRBD1 (5 bases). V was clipped by 6 bases and J by 4 bases, with 13 bases between them. Germline CDR1 MGHDK, CDR2 SYGVNS. There are 15 residues in the CDR3. CDR3 coding DNA: TGTGCCAGCAGGCAGGCAGGGCCCGGGGCCAACGTCCTGACTTTC. Amino acid sequence: CASRQAGPGANVLTF.

The chain links TRBV27 to TRBJ1-1; D ambiguous. Germline CDR1 MNHEY, CDR2 SMNVEV (reference sequence). The CDR3 extends over 15 amino acids. V shed 4 bases and J shed 3 bases, with 15 bases lying between them. Here the CDR3 reads CASSSGSHGDTEAFF. In DNA, the CDR3 is TGTGCCAGCAGTTCTGGGAGTCACGGGGACACTGAAGCTTTCTTT.

The chain carries TRBV15 and TRBJ2-3; D might be TRBD2 (7 bases). Germline V gene sequence: CDR1 LNHNV, CDR2 YYDKDF (reference sequence). V lost 3 bases, J lost 0 bases, and 16 bases lay in between. The CDR3 spans 17 residues. The CDR3 region is CATSREGGGASTDTQYF. CDR3 DNA: TGTGCCACCAGCAGGGAGGGAGGGGGGGCTAGCACAGATACGCAGTATTTT.

This clonotype appeared many times. The chain links TRBV7-9 to TRBJ2-5; the match to TRBD2 covers 11 bases. Looked up from germline, CDR1 is SEHNR and CDR2 is FQNEAQ (reference sequence). V was clipped by 4 bases and J by 1 base; unmatched bases: 17. The CDR3 consists of 20 residues. The CDR3 sequence is CASSSNGALAGGGFQETQYF. The DNA for the CDR3 is TGTGCCAGCAGCTCAAACGGAGCGCTAGCGGGAGGAGGTTTCCAAGAGACCCAGTACTTC.

The rearrangement uses TRBV20-1 and TRBJ1-1, with D possibly TRBD1 on 5 matching bases. CDR3 length equals 17 residues. Per the germline V gene, CDR1 is DFQATT and CDR2 is SNEGSKA (reference sequence). The germline V and J ends were trimmed by 0 bases and 3 bases, with 20 bases remaining between them. DNA of the CDR3: TGCAGTGCTAGAGATATGGGACTAGCGGGCGGGGACACTGAAGCTTTCTTT. It codes for CSARDMGLAGGDTEAFF.

The rearrangement uses TRBV20-1 and TRBJ1-1, with 7 bases matching TRBD1. The CDR3 is 16 amino acids. V gave up 6 bases and J gave up 3 bases; unmatched junction bases: 16. In germline, CDR1 is DFQATT, CDR2 SNEGSKA (reference sequence). CDR3 loop: CSAGGGTAREHTEAFF. The CDR3 bases are TGCAGTGCCGGGGGAGGGACAGCCCGGGAGCACACTGAAGCTTTCTTT.

Ten or more counts support this clonotype. The V call is TRBV20-1, the J call TRBJ2-5; TRBD1 matches at 12 bases. CDR3 length equals 16 residues. Trimming at V came to 0 bases and at J to 4 bases, leaving 6 bases not matched to a gene. In germline, CDR1 is DFQATT, CDR2 SNEGSKA (reference sequence). The CDR3 DNA sequence: TGCAGTGCTAGAGATCATTGGGACAGGGGGCGAGAGACCCAGTACTTC. This sequence encodes CSARDHWDRGRETQYF.

As concerns this clonotype: One end of the junction is discordant with germline, which a read error may explain. This sequence joins TRBV7-7 and TRBJ2-1; 8 nucleotides align to TRBD1. CDR3 length equals 14 residues. Germline values: CDR1 SSHAT, CDR2 FNYEAQ (reference sequence). CDR3 sequence: CASSLQGANNEQFF. The CDR3, as DNA: TGTGCTAGCAGCTTGCAGGGGGCCAACAATGAGCAGTTCTTC.

This clonotype is termed large. The chain carries TRBV6-1 and TRBJ2-7; TRBD1 aligns across 7 bases. J was trimmed by 2 bases and V by 4 bases; bases with no gene match: 5. Germline V CDR1 and CDR2: MNHNS, SASEGT. The CDR3 loop spans 14 amino acids. CDR3 coding DNA: TGTGCCAGCAGTGTAAACAGGGGCCCCTACGAGCAGTACTTC. Translating gives CASSVNRGPYEQYF.

This clonotype was recorded at least ten times. The chain has TRBV20-1 and TRBJ2-3; TRBD2 aligns across 14 bases. The germline V gene has CDR1 DFQATT and CDR2 SNEGSKA (reference sequence). This CDR3 has 19 amino acids. The J segment lost 2 bases and the V segment lost 0 bases, leaving 10 bases of the junction unmatched. CDR3: CSAREGPGLAGEDTDTQYF. The CDR3 DNA reads TGCAGTGCTAGAGAGGGCCCGGGACTAGCGGGGGAGGACACAGATACGCAGTATTTT.